Listed below are T cell receptor beta chains from one sample, sequenced in a study of PD-1 blockade in classical Hodgkin lymphoma. Here immunoSEQ multiplex PCR was the method, and the copy in TCRdb shows in-frame clones only, minus some. Of roughly 51,000 clones in the sample, around four fifths were seen once. The sequenced sample was peripheral blood mononuclear cells (PBMCs), obtained before the fourth cycle of nivolumab. The receptors shown here come from a human donor with classical Hodgkin lymphoma. The CDR3 runs from the conserved cysteine through the conserved F or W. A D gene is named only where the DNA matches it firmly. Not every row has a clone size; where given, it reads once, few, many or a size class.

cdr3_length | j_call | d_call | clone_size | v_call | cdr3_aa | cdr3_nt
14 | TRBJ2-1 | TRBD2 | once | TRBV2 | CASSRVVNGREQFF | TGTGCCAGCAGTAGGGTCGTAAACGGGAGGGAGCAGTTCTTC
13 | TRBJ2-1 | NA | once | TRBV18 | CASSSRLEWRQFF | TGTGCCAGCTCATCGCGACTAGAGTGGCGTCAGTTCTTC
14 | TRBJ2-2 | NA | NA | TRBV6-7 | CASTCSRNTGELFF | TGTGCCAGCACCTGTAGTAGGAACACCGGGGAGCTGTTTTTT
15 | TRBJ1-1 | TRBD1 | once | TRBV13 | CASSWDRGLNTEAFF | TGTGCCAGCAGCTGGGACAGGGGGTTGAACACTGAAGCTTTCTTT
15 | TRBJ2-3 | NA | NA | TRBV6-1 | CASSNDPTPTDTQYF | TGTGCCAGCAGTAATGATCCTACCCCCACAGATACGCAGTATTTT
16 | TRBJ2-1 | NA | few | TRBV10-2 | CASSESRSATYNEQFF | TGCGCCAGCAGTGAGTCGAGAAGTGCCACCTACAATGAGCAGTTCTTC
16 | TRBJ2-7 | NA | once | TRBV12-5 | CASGHQGASGRYEQYF | TGTGCTAGTGGTCACCAGGGGGCTAGCGGACGCTACGAGCAGTACTTC
14 | TRBJ1-1 | NA | NA | TRBV19 | CASSQRPGNTEAFF | TGTGCCAGTAGTCAAAGGCCAGGGAACACTGAAGCTTTCTTT
16 | TRBJ2-3 | NA | NA | TRBV6-6 | CASTRTSGQGPDTQYF | TGTGCCAGCACCCGTACCAGTGGTCAGGGGCCAGATACGCAGTATTTT
16 | TRBJ2-7 | TRBD1 | NA | TRBV7-9 | CASSSPAGTDPYEQYF | TGTGCCAGCAGTTCCCCCGCCGGGACAGATCCCTACGAGCAGTACTTC
14 | TRBJ1-5 | NA | NA | TRBV6-5 | CASSYVAYNQPQHF | TGTGCCAGCAGTTACGTAGCTTACAATCAGCCCCAGCATTTT
14 | TRBJ2-5 | NA | once | TRBV5-1 | CASSLGTNQETQYF | TGCGCCAGCAGCTTGGGTACCAACCAAGAGACCCAGTACTTC
15 | TRBJ2-2 | NA | once | TRBV7-8 | CASSFYREGTGELFF | TGTGCCAGCAGCTTTTACAGGGAGGGGACCGGGGAGCTGTTTTTT
15 | TRBJ2-3 | NA | NA | TRBV5-1 | CASSPGHLSTDTQYF | TGCGCCAGCAGCCCCGGACACCTAAGCACAGATACGCAGTATTTT
13 | TRBJ2-7 | NA | few | TRBV29-1 | CSVSISGAYEQYF | TGCAGCGTCTCCATCTCGGGCGCCTACGAGCAGTACTTC
15 | TRBJ2-1 | TRBD2 | many | TRBV9 | CASSVGLAGVAEQFF | TGTGCCAGCAGCGTAGGGCTAGCGGGAGTCGCTGAGCAGTTCTTC
13 | TRBJ1-6 | NA | once | TRBV29-1 | CSVSRDGDSPLHF | TGCAGCGTTAGCCGCGACGGGGACTCACCCCTCCACTTT
15 | TRBJ2-7 | TRBD2 | NA | TRBV5-1 | CASSSSGRDSYEQYF | TGCGCCAGCAGCTCTAGCGGGAGGGATTCCTACGAGCAGTACTTC